The 28 T cell receptor beta chains given below trace back to one sample, sequenced in a study of cytomegalovirus exposure and HLA in healthy donors. Amplification used 60 Vbeta primers and 13 Jbeta primers. Only in-frame clones appear in the TCRdb table, and some are missing; sequencing was by immunoSEQ multiplex PCR. Of fewer than 110,000 clones in the sample, 74% were seen once. The sequencing sample was made of PBMCs. The receptors were sampled from a woman aged 35 to 49 in good health and CMV-seropositive.

The chain is built from TRBV6-5 and TRBJ2-3, with D possibly being TRBD1 (5 bases). V gave up 0 bases and J gave up 4 bases, with 8 bases separating them. Germline CDR1 reads MNHEY; CDR2 reads SVGAGI. CDR3 size: 14 residues. CDR3 in amino acids: CASSYSIQADTQYF. In DNA form, the CDR3 reads TGTGCCAGCAGTTACTCTATACAGGCAGATACGCAGTATTTT.

CDR3 region: CASSLGQSYGYTF. For the CDR3, the DNA is TGTGCCAGCAGCTTGGGACAGTCCTATGGCTACACCTTC. The V and J genes are TRBV2 and TRBJ1-2; 7 bases match TRBD1. Germline CDR1 and CDR2: SNHLY and FYNNEI. There are 13 residues in the CDR3. V dropped 6 bases and J dropped 4; count of bases not matched to a gene: 5.

In this sample, this clone turned up a few times. The J gene is TRBJ1-1, the V gene TRBV7-9; tentatively, D is TRBD1 (5 bases). Germline-derived CDR1 and CDR2 are SEHNR and FQNEAQ (reference sequence). V lost 3 bases and J 4 bases, leaving 9 bases between the germline ends. The CDR3 loop spans 13 amino acids. The CDR3 DNA follows: TGTGCCAGCAGCTTGACAGATTTCACTGAAGCTTTCTTT. This codes for CASSLTDFTEAFF.

The rearrangement joins TRBV5-1 to TRBJ2-3; the match to TRBD2 covers 9 bases. V shed 3 bases and J 3 bases; nucleotides not matched to a gene: 11. Germline lookup yields CDR1 SGHRS and CDR2 YFSETQ. The CDR3 has 17 residues. The CDR3 spells CASSSYPASGATDTQYF. For the CDR3, the DNA is TGCGCCAGCAGCTCCTACCCCGCTAGCGGGGCGACAGATACGCAGTATTTT.

The chain has TRBV29-1 and TRBJ2-5, with TRBD1 identical over 8 bases. Germline V CDR1 and CDR2: SQVTM, ANQGSEA. The CDR3 length is 18 residues. The V segment lost 5 bases and the J segment 5 bases; nucleotides outside the gene matches: 22. The CDR3 DNA reads as TGCAGCGTTCCCAACACGGACAGGGTCATTCAGTCTTTGGAGACCCAGTACTTC. Translated, it gives CSVPNTDRVIQSLETQYF. Supplemented by reference TRBV29-1 and TRBJ2-5, the full variable domain reads SAVISQKPSRDICQRGTSLTIQCQVDSQVTMMFWYRQQPGQSLTLIATANQGSEATYESGFVIDKFPISRPNLTFSTLTVSNMSPEDSSIYLCSVPNTDRVIQSLETQYFGPGTRLLVL.

This clone was detected only a few times. The chain carries TRBV7-3 and TRBJ2-3, with no clear D. CDR1 is SGHTA, CDR2 FQGTGA, per germline. The CDR3 covers 13 residues. The V end lost 2 bases, the J end lost 3 bases, and 6 bases lay between the germline ends. The CDR3 DNA is TGTGCCAGCAGCTTACAGGTTACAGATACGCAGTATTTT. Amino acid sequence: CASSLQVTDTQYF.

The rearrangement uses TRBV4-1 and TRBJ1-5; D is undetermined. Trimming removed 0 bases at V and 0 bases at J, with 12 bases between. The CDR3 sequence is 17 residues long. In germline, CDR1 is MGHRA, CDR2 YSYEKL. CDR3: CASSQDGSGYSNQPQHF. CDR3 sequence (DNA): TGCGCCAGCAGCCAAGATGGCTCGGGTTATAGCAATCAGCCCCAGCATTTT.

This clone was seen more than once but under ten times. The DNA of the CDR3 is TGTGCCCGAGGGACAGGGAATAATCCAGATACGCAGTATTTT. Translating gives CARGTGNNPDTQYF. The chain uses TRBV30 and TRBJ2-3, with 9 nucleotides matching TRBD1. Per the germline V gene, CDR1 is GTSNPN and CDR2 is SVGIG (reference sequence). This CDR3 region has 14 residues. The trim removed 8 bases at V and 4 bases at J, leaving 10 bases unmatched.

V gene TRBV5-1 combines with J gene TRBJ1-5, with 8 bases lining up with TRBD1. After removal of 0 bases from V and 5 bases from J, the junction contained 1 base not matched to a gene. The CDR3 loop spans 14 amino acids. Germline CDR1 reads SGHRS; CDR2 reads YFSETQ. The CDR3 protein is CASSLEQGDQPQHF. The CDR3 nucleotides are TGCGCCAGCAGCTTGGAACAGGGGGATCAGCCCCAGCATTTT.

This clone came up a few times. The chain employs TRBV5-6 and TRBJ1-1; D unresolved. This CDR3 has 15 amino acids. With 4 bases removed from V and 3 bases from J, the gap between germline ends came to 16 bases. Germline values: CDR1 SGHDT, CDR2 YYEEEE. CDR3 DNA: TGTGCCAGCAGCCCCGGGATGGCTGGGGACACTGAAGCTTTCTTT. Protein sequence: CASSPGMAGDTEAFF. The entire variable domain, with the rest obtained from reference TRBV5-6 and TRBJ1-1, is as follows: DAGVTQSPTHLIKTRGQQVTLRCSPKSGHDTVSWYQQALGQGPQFIFQYYEEEERQRGNFPDRFSGHQFPNYSSELNVNALLLGDSALYLCASSPGMAGDTEAFFGQGTRLTVV.

This chain joins TRBV5-1 and TRBJ1-1; D remains ambiguous. In germline, CDR1 is SGHRS, CDR2 YFSETQ. The CDR3 is 16 residues long. With 0 bases removed from V and 0 bases from J, the gap between germline ends came to 12 bases. The CDR3 bases are TGCGCCAGCAGCTTGGGGCGGCGAACCCTGAACACTGAAGCTTTCTTT. It codes for CASSLGRRTLNTEAFF.

This clone was picked up a small number of times. The J gene is TRBJ1-5, the V gene TRBV5-6; D call uncertain. V was clipped by 0 bases and J by 5 bases, with 3 bases between them. CDR1 and CDR2 from the germline V gene are SGHDT and YYEEEE. This CDR3 region has 12 residues. CDR3 DNA: TGTGCCAGCAGCTTGGGAGATCAGCCCCAGCATTTT. This sequence encodes CASSLGDQPQHF.

The chain recombines TRBV6-5 with TRBJ2-5; D perhaps matches TRBD1 (6 bases). The last part of the DNA fits TRBJ2-7 better; the J call may be wrong. The V gene's germline CDR1 is MNHEY and CDR2 SVGAGI. The CDR3 is 14 residues long. The CDR3, as DNA: TGTGCCAGCAGTTACTCGCCTACAGGGCGCGAGCAGTACTTC. Its protein product is CASSYSPTGREQYF.

The rearrangement uses TRBV5-1 and TRBJ2-1; 12 positions match TRBD2. Germline CDR1 reads SGHRS; CDR2 reads YFSETQ. This CDR3 comprises 16 residues. Trimming cost V 4 bases and J 6 bases; bases outside gene matches: 8. The CDR3 DNA is TGCGCCAGCAGCCCCCTACTAGCGGGGGGCTCCAATGAGCAGTTCTTC. Amino acids: CASSPLLAGGSNEQFF.

The V and J genes are TRBV5-1 and TRBJ2-3, with TRBD2 matching over 11 bases. This CDR3 spans 16 amino acids. The V gene end was trimmed by 3 bases and the J gene end by 4 bases; junction bases not matched to a gene: 7. The germline V gene has CDR1 SGHRS and CDR2 YFSETQ. The CDR3 DNA sequence: TGCGCCAGCAGCTCCCTCGGGACTAGCGGAGCAGATACGCAGTATTTT. The encoded protein is CASSSLGTSGADTQYF.

This clone was seen only a few times. The chain couples TRBV4-2 to TRBJ1-2; no clear D gene. The CDR3 runs 13 residues. V was pared by 0 bases and J by 8 bases, with 10 bases between. Germline lookup yields CDR1 LGHNA and CDR2 YNFKEQ. CDR3 DNA: TGTGCCAGCAGCCAAGATCGGCGGGGAGGCTACACCTTC. This translates into CASSQDRRGGYTF.

The chain couples TRBV5-1 to TRBJ2-3; a possible D gene is TRBD2 (5 bases). Trimming removed 5 bases at V and 9 bases at J, with 16 bases between. CDR1 is SGHRS and CDR2 is YFSETQ in the germline V gene. CDR3 length: 13 amino acids. CDR3 nucleotide sequence: TGCGCCAGCAGTTTCGGGCCGGGAAGGACGCAGTATTTT. The encoded protein is CASSFGPGRTQYF. Full variable domain (missing parts from reference TRBV5-1 and TRBJ2-3): KAGVTQTPRYLIKTRGQQVTLSCSPISGHRSVSWYQQTPGQGLQFLFEYFSETQRNKGNFPGRFSGRQFSNSRSEMNVSTLELGDSALYLCASSFGPGRTQYFGPGTRLTVL.

The rearrangement links TRBV7-3 to TRBJ2-5, with unresolved D. Trimming shortened V by 2 bases and J by 0 bases, and 4 bases separated the two germline ends. The CDR3 length is 13 residues. CDR1 SGHTA and CDR2 FQGTGA come from the germline V gene. Here the CDR3 reads CASSLVNQETQYF. The CDR3 DNA reads TGTGCCAGCAGCTTAGTCAACCAAGAGACCCAGTACTTC.

V usage is TRBV27 and J usage is TRBJ1-1, with 8 bases identical to TRBD1. This CDR3 region has 14 residues. CDR1 MNHEY and CDR2 SMNVEV come from the germline V gene (reference sequence). With 3 bases clipped from V and 4 bases from J, the junction kept 4 bases outside the gene matches. The CDR3 DNA follows: TGTGCCAGCAGTTTTTCAGGGGGCGGCACTGAAGCTTTCTTT. This encodes CASSFSGGGTEAFF.

This clone was detected a few times. The chain is built from TRBV5-1 and TRBJ2-2; D ambiguous. Trimming cost V 4 bases and J 2 bases, with 3 bases left between them. In germline, CDR1 is SGHRS, CDR2 YFSETQ. CDR3 length equals 12 residues. This CDR3 is CASSPNTGELFF. Here the CDR3 DNA reads TGCGCCAGCAGCCCTAACACCGGGGAGCTGTTTTTT.

This clone has more than one count but fewer than ten. This chain links TRBV7-2 with TRBJ2-1; D is unresolved. This CDR3 spans 15 amino acids. V dropped 5 bases and J dropped 8 bases, with 19 bases sitting between them. Germline V gene data show CDR1 as SGHTA and CDR2 as FQGNSA. The CDR3 nucleotides read TGTGCCAGCAGCAAACCCCGCAGAATTATGGATGAGCAGTTCTTC. It encodes CASSKPRRIMDEQFF.

This chain links TRBV6-1 with TRBJ1-5, with D perhaps TRBD1 (5 bases). Between the trimmed V and J ends, which lost 6 bases and 3 bases, there was a span of 9 bases. Germline CDR1 is MNHNS and CDR2 is SASEGT. This CDR3 region has 13 residues. CDR3 region: CASRGQHNQPQHF. In DNA form, the CDR3 reads TGTGCCAGCAGAGGACAACACAATCAGCCCCAGCATTTT.

The V call is TRBV25-1, the J call TRBJ2-7; D is perhaps TRBD2 (6 bases). CDR3 size: 14 residues. V was cut by 4 bases and J by 6 bases, with 16 bases left in between. In germline, CDR1 is MGHDK, CDR2 SYGVNS. The DNA of the CDR3 is TGTGCCAGCAGTGTTCCGGGGGTGCGAGGCGAGCAGTACTTC. Protein product: CASSVPGVRGEQYF.

CDR3 nucleotides: TGTGCCAGCAGCTTAGTACTAGCGGGGAGCTACGAGCAGTACTTC. This codes for CASSLVLAGSYEQYF. The chain employs TRBV11-2 and TRBJ2-7; 10 bases are shared with TRBD2. The CDR3 has 15 residues. Germline CDR1 and CDR2: SGHAT and FQNNGV. J lost 3 bases, V lost 1 base, and 3 bases had no gene match.

The chain uses TRBV29-1 and TRBJ2-2; 7 bases agree with TRBD1. Germline V gene sequence: CDR1 SQVTM, CDR2 ANQGSEA. V gave up 6 bases and J gave up 3 bases; unmatched junction bases: 7. CDR3 size: 14 residues. The CDR3 sequence: CSVNRGADTGELFF. The CDR3 DNA reads TGCAGCGTAAACAGGGGAGCGGACACCGGGGAGCTGTTTTTT.

The chain carries TRBV5-1 and TRBJ2-3, with a possible D match to TRBD1 (5 bases). Germline V gene data show CDR1 as SGHRS and CDR2 as YFSETQ. The CDR3 extends over 15 amino acids. V lost 4 bases, J lost 0 bases, and 12 bases lay in between. The CDR3 nucleotides read TGCGCCAGCAGCGGACAACCTACTAGCACAGATACGCAGTATTTT. Amino acid sequence: CASSGQPTSTDTQYF.

The rearrangement links TRBV7-9 to TRBJ1-2, with 9 bases matching TRBD1. V lost 0 bases and J lost 11; bases outside the gene matches: 13. CDR3 length equals 16 residues. Per the germline V gene, CDR1 is SEHNR and CDR2 is FQNEAQ (reference sequence). The CDR3 sequence is CASSLALNRGREVYTF. Here the CDR3 DNA reads TGTGCCAGCAGCTTAGCGCTGAACAGGGGGCGAGAAGTGTACACCTTC.

This sequence joins TRBV5-8 and TRBJ1-4; 7 bases are a match to TRBD1. Germline CDR1 and CDR2: SGHTS and YDEGEE. The V and J ends lost 0 bases and 3 bases, in that order; junction bases with no gene match: 8. The CDR3 covers 17 residues. The CDR3 nucleotides read TGTGCCAGCAGCTTGGCAAGGGACAGCGTTTCTAATGAAAAACTGTTTTTT. It yields the protein CASSLARDSVSNEKLFF.